One and the same sample provided the 30 T cell receptor beta chains below, sequenced in a study of blood T cells in healthy people across ages. PCR was performed a second time for roughly 7 to 11 cycles using a sample-barcoded 5' primer and a J-beta primer mix. One entry per CDR3 protein results from TCRdb running MiXCR on the 5' RACE reads. The sample includes 600,000 to 1,000,000 distinct CDR3 sequences, 58% of them seen just once. Sample: blood. The receptors originated from a man between 25 and 39 years old in good health.

The gene calls are TRBV4-3 and TRBJ2-6; maybe TRBD1 (5 bases). Germline CDR1 reads LGHNA; CDR2 reads YSLEER. This CDR3 region has 19 residues. Trimming took off 0 bases at V and 4 bases at J, with 19 bases between the two ends. The CDR3 sequence: CASSQDLGATVAGANVLTF. Written as DNA, the CDR3 is TGCGCCAGCAGCCAAGACTTAGGGGCCACAGTTGCCGGGGCCAACGTCCTGACTTTC.

As to this clonotype: The junction departs from the called germline gene at one end, perhaps through a read error. The chain links TRBV6-1 to TRBJ2-2; 7 positions agree with TRBD1. This CDR3 spans 14 amino acids. Germline CDR1 and CDR2: MNHNS and SASEGT. CDR3 nucleotides: TGTGCCAGCGGTACCAACCTTGCCCAGGGGGTGCTGTTTTTT. Translated: CASGTNLAQGVLFF.

A word on this clonotype: At one boundary the junction diverges from the germline segment, which might be a read error. This chain uses TRBV7-2 with TRBJ1-1, with D hard to call. This CDR3 has 14 residues. Germline values: CDR1 SGHTA, CDR2 FQGNSA. The CDR3 DNA sequence: TGTGCCAGCAGCTTCAGCACGGGCAACACTGAACCTTTCTTT. Its translation: CASSFSTGNTEPFF. Complete variable domain (other parts from reference TRBV7-2 and TRBJ1-1): GAGVSQSPSNKVTEKGKDVELRCDPISGHTALYWYRQSLGQGLEFLIYFQGNSAPDKSGLPSDRFSAERTGGSVSTLTIQRTQQEDSAVYLCASSFSTGNTEPFFGQGTRLTVV.

This clonotype occurred once. This sequence joins TRBV7-8 and TRBJ2-3; D gene uncertain. Germline values: CDR1 SGHVS, CDR2 FQNEAQ. The ends were cut back, 6 bases at V and 4 bases at J, with 23 bases in the middle. This CDR3 comprises 17 residues. For the CDR3, the DNA is TGTGCCAGCAGTTATATTGATGACCTTTTACCTCCAGATACGCAGTATTTT. It is translated as CASSYIDDLLPPDTQYF.

A few counts support this clonotype. V is TRBV6-5 and J is TRBJ2-3; 14 nucleotides agree with TRBD2. The CDR3 extends over 13 amino acids. The V gene's germline CDR1 is MNHEY and CDR2 SVGAGI. Unmatched junction bases numbered 2, after V lost 10 bases and J lost 5 bases. The DNA of the CDR3 is TGTGCCACCGGACTAGCGGGAGGAGATACGCAGTATTTT. As protein: CATGLAGGDTQYF.

This clonotype has only one observation. The V call is TRBV9, the J call TRBJ2-1; 11 positions match TRBD2. The V segment lost 4 bases and the J segment 14 bases; nucleotides outside the gene matches: 17. CDR3 length: 16 residues. Germline CDR1 is SGDLS and CDR2 is YYNGEE. CDR3 sequence: CASSHNPGLAEEDKFF. DNA of the CDR3: TGTGCCAGCAGCCATAATCCGGGACTAGCGGAGGAGGATAAGTTCTTC.

V gene TRBV7-9 combines with J gene TRBJ2-5; 8 bases are a match to TRBD1. Gene TRBJ2-7 matches the end of the DNA better, so the J call may be wrong. Germline CDR1 SEHNR, CDR2 FQNEAQ (reference sequence). This CDR3 comprises 16 residues. The CDR3 region is CASSLVGQGASYEQYF. The CDR3 coding sequence is TGTGCCAGCAGCTTAGTAGGACAGGGCGCTTCCTACGAGCAGTACTTC.

V usage is TRBV7-2 and J usage is TRBJ2-7; D ambiguous. Trimming pared 5 bases from V and 5 bases from J, leaving 16 bases between. This CDR3 comprises 14 residues. Germline V gene data show CDR1 as SGHTA and CDR2 as FQGNSA. CDR3 sequence: CASSPSDVVHEQYF. The CDR3 DNA sequence: TGTGCCAGCAGCCCATCGGACGTCGTTCACGAGCAGTACTTC.

This clonotype was counted at least ten times. J is TRBJ2-7 and V is TRBV3-1; D is uncertain. CDR3 length: 13 amino acids. The V and J ends lost 1 base and 3 bases respectively, with 7 bases between them. Germline CDR1 and CDR2: LGHDT and YNNKEL (reference sequence). The CDR3 sequence: CASSQGHLYEQYF. CDR3 nucleotides: TGTGCCAGCAGCCAAGGCCACCTCTACGAGCAGTACTTC.

V and J are TRBV27 and TRBJ1-2; D remains unclear. The germline V gene encodes CDR1 MNHEY and CDR2 SMNVEV (reference sequence). The length of the CDR3 is 14 residues. The V end lost 8 bases, the J end lost 5 bases, and 18 bases lay between the germline ends. CDR3 residues: CASANRPRDYGYTF. DNA for the CDR3: TGTGCCAGCGCTAATCGGCCCCGGGATTATGGCTACACCTTC.

The sample holds a few counts of this clonotype. The chain has TRBV6-5 and TRBJ1-2; TRBD1 matches 8 bases. CDR3 length: 14 amino acids. Trimming removed 4 bases from V and 8 bases from J; junction bases left unmatched: 9. Germline CDR1 is MNHEY and CDR2 is SVGAGI. For the CDR3, the DNA is TGTGCCAGCAGTTCCTTCAGGGGGCTCGGGGGCTACACCTTC. This codes for CASSSFRGLGGYTF.

The chain uses TRBV2 and TRBJ1-2; D unclear. The CDR3 sequence is 12 residues long. Trimming cost V 0 bases and J 4 bases, with 3 bases left between them. Germline CDR1 SNHLY, CDR2 FYNNEI. CDR3 nucleotides: TGTGCCAGCAGTGAAGCAGGCTATGGCTACACCTTC. Translated, it gives CASSEAGYGYTF.

This clonotype has only a few counts. The rearrangement uses TRBV6-2 or TRBV6-3 and TRBJ2-1, with D unresolved. Per the germline V gene, CDR1 is MNHEY and CDR2 is SVGEGT. This CDR3 is built from 15 residues. Trimming took 2 bases from V and 9 from J, leaving 17 bases between them. The CDR3 sequence is CASSYVASGLAEQFF. The CDR3 DNA is TGTGCCAGCAGTTACGTGGCTAGTGGATTGGCTGAGCAGTTCTTC.

This CDR3 is CSARPSGSYEQYF. The CDR3 DNA is TGCAGTGCTAGGCCTAGCGGGAGTTACGAGCAGTACTTC. J is TRBJ2-7 and V is TRBV20-1; the match to TRBD2 covers 10 bases. The V gene end was trimmed by 3 bases and the J gene end by 4 bases; junction bases not matched to a gene: 3. The CDR3 is 13 amino acids. Germline CDR1 and CDR2: DFQATT and SNEGSKA (reference sequence).

The chain uses TRBV2 and TRBJ2-1; D assignment may be TRBD1 or TRBD2 (6 bases each). The CDR3 totals 14 residues. Trimming shortened V by 9 bases and J by 7 bases, and 19 bases separated the two germline ends. CDR1 and CDR2 from the germline V gene are SNHLY and FYNNEI. CDR3 bases: TGTGCCAGAACCTACATGGAGGGGGTTAATGAGCAGTTCTTC. Protein: CARTYMEGVNEQFF.

This clonotype turned up a few times. The V call is TRBV10-3, the J call TRBJ2-1; D possibly corresponds to TRBD2 (7 bases). The germline CDR1 and CDR2 sequences are ENHRY and SYGVKD. CDR3 length: 11 amino acids. Trimming shortened V by 10 bases and J by 8 bases, and 12 bases separated the two germline ends. The CDR3 DNA is TGTGCCACTGGCGGGGGCTATGAGCAGTTCTTC. It translates to CATGGGYEQFF.

This clonotype was seen only a few times. The V gene is TRBV7-8, the J gene TRBJ2-5, with 7 bases that match TRBD1. The DNA end is more similar to TRBJ2-7, so the J call may be wrong. CDR1 is SGHVS, CDR2 FQNEAQ, per germline. This CDR3 spans 15 amino acids. CDR3 in amino acids: CASSQRGQPKDEQYF. Here the CDR3 DNA reads TGTGCCAGCAGCCAACGGGGACAGCCGAAGGACGAGCAGTACTTC.

V usage is TRBV12-3 or TRBV12-4 and J usage is TRBJ1-4; D is ambiguous. The V and J ends lost 5 bases and 2 bases respectively, with 15 bases between them. This CDR3 region has 16 residues. The CDR3 nucleotides read TGTGCCAGCAGTCATACAGATCCTGGGACTAATGAAAAACTGTTTTTT. Its translation is CASSHTDPGTNEKLFF.

V is TRBV2 and J is TRBJ2-5, with unresolved D. V lost 4 bases to trimming and J lost 1 base, with 7 bases between them. CDR3 size: 13 residues. The germline V gene has CDR1 SNHLY and CDR2 FYNNEI. CDR3 amino acids: CASSGRFQETQYF. The CDR3, as DNA: TGTGCCAGCAGTGGACGGTTCCAAGAGACCCAGTACTTC. Based on the CDR3 plus reference TRBV2 and TRBJ2-5, the full variable domain is EPEVTQTPSHQVTQMGQEVILRCVPISNHLYFYWYRQILGQKVEFLVSFYNNEISEKSEIFDDQFSVERPDGSNFTLKIRSTKLEDSAMYFCASSGRFQETQYFGPGTRLLVL.

There are a few counts of this clonotype. This sequence joins TRBV29-1 and TRBJ2-1, with TRBD2 identical over 7 bases. V dropped 7 bases and J dropped 0; count of bases not matched to a gene: 6. The germline V gene encodes CDR1 SQVTM and CDR2 ANQGSEA. The CDR3 consists of 14 residues. CDR3 bases: TGCAGCGCCAACCTAGCGGCCTCCTACAATGAGCAGTTCTTC. This encodes CSANLAASYNEQFF.

This clonotype was seen ten or more times. The rearrangement links TRBV7-2 to TRBJ2-7; 10 nucleotides agree with TRBD2. CDR3 size: 14 residues. Per the germline V gene, CDR1 is SGHTA and CDR2 is FQGNSA. The trim removed 4 bases at V and 0 bases at J, leaving 0 bases unmatched. The CDR3 DNA reads as TGTGCCAGCAGCTCTAGCGGGAGCTCCTACGAGCAGTACTTC. Protein sequence: CASSSSGSSYEQYF.

Only a few counts were recorded for this clonotype. The chain combines TRBV20-1 with TRBJ2-5, with a weak D call TRBD1 (6 bases). The closer fit of TRBJ2-7 to the DNA end suggests the J call may be wrong. Germline lookup yields CDR1 DFQATT and CDR2 SNEGSKA (reference sequence). This CDR3 spans 13 amino acids. This chain's CDR3 is CSARDRGFTEQYF. The CDR3 DNA is TGCAGTGCTAGAGACAGGGGCTTTACCGAGCAGTACTTC.

On this clonotype itself: No DNA is shown, since the ends of the CDR3 on it are uncertain; the CDR3 is the one TCRdb lists. The rearrangement uses TRBV7-8 and TRBJ1-2; the table names TRBD1, a call not compared with the DNA. Germline V gene data show CDR1 as SGHVS and CDR2 as FQNEAQ. The CDR3 length is 19 residues, termini included. This chain's CDR3 is CASSSPGQYVDTQYFGYTF.

This clonotype has a handful of counts. The rearrangement uses TRBV25-1 and TRBJ1-2; 7 nucleotides line up with TRBD1. With 0 bases clipped from V and 7 bases from J, the junction kept 11 bases outside the gene matches. The CDR3 is 16 amino acids. Germline values: CDR1 MGHDK, CDR2 SYGVNS. The CDR3 loop is CASSEYYDATGSGYTF. The CDR3 DNA reads TGTGCCAGCAGTGAATATTACGACGCGACAGGGAGTGGCTACACCTTC.

This clonotype was counted once. The rearrangement joins TRBV12-3 or TRBV12-4 to TRBJ2-3, with D maybe TRBD2 (6 bases). Deletions cut 7 bases from V and 4 bases from J, with 18 bases between. The CDR3 covers 15 residues. CDR3 loop: CASTWRGLNADTQYF. CDR3 nucleotides: TGTGCCAGCACCTGGCGGGGATTAAACGCAGATACGCAGTATTTT.

The V and J genes are TRBV3-1 and TRBJ2-1, with D unclear. Germline loops: CDR1 LGHDT, CDR2 YNNKEL (reference sequence). Trimming cost V 4 bases and J 9 bases, with 10 bases left between them. This CDR3 has 12 residues. CDR3 protein: CASSPSHTEQFF. CDR3 in DNA: TGTGCCAGCAGCCCATCGCATACTGAGCAGTTCTTC.

The CDR3 region is CSARDRRGAAGPDTQYF. The DNA for the CDR3 is TGCAGTGCTAGAGATCGCCGCGGAGCCGCCGGGCCGGATACGCAGTATTTT. V is TRBV20-1 and J is TRBJ2-3; D is ambiguous. Trimming pared 0 bases from V and 6 bases from J, leaving 22 bases between. The CDR3 totals 17 residues. Germline V CDR1 and CDR2: DFQATT, SNEGSKA (reference sequence).

The genes are TRBV5-1 and TRBJ2-1; D remains ambiguous. The CDR3 is 16 amino acids. Trimming removed 4 bases from V and 3 bases from J, with 17 bases in between. The germline V gene has CDR1 SGHRS and CDR2 YFSETQ. CDR3 in amino acids: CASSPTEPKDYNEQFF. CDR3 bases: TGCGCCAGCAGCCCCACGGAACCCAAGGACTACAATGAGCAGTTCTTC.

The CDR3 DNA sequence: TGCAGTGCCCTAGGGAATGCGGCAGGGGGAATCGACGAGCAGTACTTC. It specifies CSALGNAAGGIDEQYF. This chain connects TRBV20-1 to TRBJ2-7; 7 nucleotides line up with TRBD1. Unmatched junction bases numbered 19, after V lost 6 bases and J lost 5 bases. Germline-derived CDR1 and CDR2 are DFQATT and SNEGSKA (reference sequence). This CDR3 comprises 16 residues.

The CDR3 loop is CSATPGTDQPQHF. The CDR3 DNA sequence: TGCAGTGCTACCCCCGGAACCGATCAGCCCCAGCATTTT. The chain couples TRBV20-1 to TRBJ1-5, with D hard to call. Per the germline V gene, CDR1 is DFQATT and CDR2 is SNEGSKA (reference sequence). The CDR3 is 13 residues long. The V end was cut by 4 bases, the J end by 5 bases, with 12 bases between.